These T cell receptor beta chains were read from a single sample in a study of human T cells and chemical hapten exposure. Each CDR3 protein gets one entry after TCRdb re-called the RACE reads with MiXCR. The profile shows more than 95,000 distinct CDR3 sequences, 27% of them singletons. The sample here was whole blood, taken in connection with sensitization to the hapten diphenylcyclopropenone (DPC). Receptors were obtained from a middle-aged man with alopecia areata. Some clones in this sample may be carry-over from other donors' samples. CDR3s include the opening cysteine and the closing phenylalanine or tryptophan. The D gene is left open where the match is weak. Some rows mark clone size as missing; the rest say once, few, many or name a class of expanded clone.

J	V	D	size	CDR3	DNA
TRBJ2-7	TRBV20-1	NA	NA	CSATRLGRTQGEQYF	TGCAGTGCTACTCGGTTGGGGCGGACCCAAGGGGAGCAGTACTTC
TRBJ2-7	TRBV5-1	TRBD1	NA	CASSWTGIGGGASEQYF	TGCGCCAGCAGCTGGACAGGGATTGGGGGAGGTGCCTCCGAGCAGTACTTC
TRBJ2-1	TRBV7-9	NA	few	CASSFPHEQFF	TGTGCCAGCAGCTTTCCGCATGAGCAGTTCTTC
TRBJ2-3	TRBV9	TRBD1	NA	CASSEAGGQGSTDTQYF	TGTGCCAGCAGCGAAGCCGGGGGACAGGGAAGCACAGATACGCAGTATTTT
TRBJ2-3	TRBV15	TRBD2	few	CATSRDTAAGVADTQYF	TGTGCCACCAGCAGAGATACTGCGGCGGGAGTAGCAGATACGCAGTATTTT
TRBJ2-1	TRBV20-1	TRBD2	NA	CSASKLAGGFYNEQFF	TGCAGTGCTAGTAAACTAGCGGGAGGGTTCTACAATGAGCAGTTCTTC
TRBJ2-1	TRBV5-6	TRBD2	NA	CASSFSGRAYNEQFF	TGTGCCAGCAGCTTTAGCGGGAGGGCTTACAATGAGCAGTTCTTC
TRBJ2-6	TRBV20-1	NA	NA	CSATTHSSGANVLTF	TGCAGTGCTACTACCCATAGCTCTGGGGCCAACGTCCTGACTTTC
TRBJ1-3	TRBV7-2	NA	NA	CASSLATGLSGNTIYF	TGTGCCAGCAGCTTAGCCACAGGGCTCTCTGGAAACACCATATATTTT
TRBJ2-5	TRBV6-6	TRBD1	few	CASSASQGAEETQYF	TGTGCCAGCAGTGCGTCTCAGGGGGCGGAAGAGACCCAGTACTTC
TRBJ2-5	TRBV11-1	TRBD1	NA	CASSSGQQETQYF	TGTGCCAGCAGCTCGGGACAGCAAGAGACCCAGTACTTC
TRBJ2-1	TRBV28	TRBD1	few	CASSLFQGDRGHNEQFF	TGTGCCAGCAGTTTGTTCCAAGGGGACAGGGGGCACAATGAGCAGTTCTTC
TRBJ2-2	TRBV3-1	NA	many	CASSPLDVYAGELFF	TGTGCCAGCAGCCCCCTAGATGTCTATGCCGGGGAGCTGTTTTTT
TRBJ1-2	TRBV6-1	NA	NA	CASSAAGSKSSYGYTF	TGTGCCAGCAGTGCGGCGGGAAGCAAATCTAGCTATGGCTACACCTTC
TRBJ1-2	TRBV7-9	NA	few	CASSGDRGYTF	TGTGCCAGCAGCGGTGATCGTGGCTACACCTTC
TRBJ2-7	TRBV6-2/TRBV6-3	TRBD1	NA	CASSQLRTGYEQYF	TGTGCCAGCAGCCAACTCCGGACAGGGTACGAGCAGTACTTC
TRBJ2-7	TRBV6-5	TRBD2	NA	CASSYSSGSSYEQYF	TGTGCCAGCAGTTACTCTAGCGGGAGCTCCTACGAGCAGTACTTC
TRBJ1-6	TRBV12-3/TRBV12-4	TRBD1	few	CASSFGQAYNSPLHF	TGTGCCAGCAGTTTCGGACAGGCATATAATTCACCCCTCCACTTT
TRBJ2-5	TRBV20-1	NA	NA	CSASSTGIKETQYF	TGCAGTGCTAGTTCCACAGGGATCAAAGAGACCCAGTACTTC
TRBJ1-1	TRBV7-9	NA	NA	CASSLVFRDTEAFF	TGTGCCAGCAGCTTAGTCTTTAGAGACACTGAAGCTTTCTTT
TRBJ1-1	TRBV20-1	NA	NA	CSARDVGTNMNTEAFF	TGCAGTGCTAGAGATGTCGGGACAAACATGAACACTGAAGCTTTCTTT
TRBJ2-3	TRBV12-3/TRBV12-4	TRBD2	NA	CASTKQIGLAGVTDTQYF	TGTGCCAGCACCAAGCAAATCGGACTAGCGGGAGTTACAGATACGCAGTATTTT
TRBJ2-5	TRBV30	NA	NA	CAWSGQLRGETQYF	TGTGCCTGGAGTGGACAGCTTCGGGGGGAGACCCAGTACTTC
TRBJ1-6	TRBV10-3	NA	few	CAISETGLNSPLHF	TGTGCCATCAGTGAGACAGGGTTGAATTCACCCCTCCACTTT
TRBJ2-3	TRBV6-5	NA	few	CASSPIGRLSTDTQYF	TGTGCCAGCAGTCCCATTGGGCGATTAAGCACAGATACGCAGTATTTT
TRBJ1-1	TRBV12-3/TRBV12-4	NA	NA	CASRPLRGNTEAFF	TGTGCCAGCAGACCCCTTAGGGGGAACACTGAAGCTTTCTTT
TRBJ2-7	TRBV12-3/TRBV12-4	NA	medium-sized	CASSLGYEQYF	TGTGCCAGCAGTTTAGGGTACGAGCAGTACTTC
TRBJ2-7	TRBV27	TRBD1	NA	CASSDLGQAPYEQYF	TGTGCCAGCTCCGACTTGGGACAGGCCCCCTACGAGCAGTACTTC
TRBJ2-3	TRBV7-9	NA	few	CASSLGPNGGPRGDTQYF	TGTGCCAGCAGCTTAGGACCTAACGGGGGTCCCAGGGGAGATACGCAGTATTTT
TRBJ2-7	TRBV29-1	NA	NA	CSVPGRYEQYF	TGCAGCGTCCCGGGCCGTTACGAGCAGTACTTC
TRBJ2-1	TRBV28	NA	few	CASSSYRNEQFF	TGTGCCAGCAGCTCTTACAGGAATGAGCAGTTCTTC
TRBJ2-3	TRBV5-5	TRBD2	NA	CASSRQLAGETDTQYF	TGTGCCAGCAGCCGGCAACTAGCGGGAGAGACAGATACGCAGTATTTT
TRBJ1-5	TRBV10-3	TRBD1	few	CASKGDRGFNQPQHF	TGTGCCAGCAAAGGGGACAGGGGGTTCAATCAGCCCCAGCATTTT
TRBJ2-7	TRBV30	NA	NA	CAWSVGGFPSYEQYF	TGTGCCTGGAGTGTAGGCGGGTTCCCCTCCTACGAGCAGTACTTC
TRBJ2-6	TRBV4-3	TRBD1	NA	CASSQLQGAGANVLTF	TGCGCCAGCAGCCAACTACAGGGGGCTGGGGCCAACGTCCTGACTTTC
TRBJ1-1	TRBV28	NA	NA	CASSPLTGRSEAFF	TGTGCCAGCAGTCCGCTGACAGGCCGTTCTGAAGCTTTCTTT
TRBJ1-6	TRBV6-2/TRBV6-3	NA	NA	CASTTVNSPLHF	TGTGCCAGCACCACCGTAAATTCACCCCTCCACTTT
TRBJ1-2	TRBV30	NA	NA	CAWTDSNYGYTF	TGTGCCTGGACGGACTCTAACTATGGCTACACCTTC
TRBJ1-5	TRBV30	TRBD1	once	CAWNLQTGTGQPQHF	TGTGCCTGGAACCTCCAGACAGGGACGGGACAGCCCCAGCATTTT
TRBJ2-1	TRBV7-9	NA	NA	CASRNRVDEQFF	TGTGCCAGCAGAAACAGGGTCGATGAGCAGTTCTTC
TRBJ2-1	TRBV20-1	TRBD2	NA	CSARRAGGPYNEQFF	TGCAGTGCTAGGAGAGCGGGAGGACCCTACAATGAGCAGTTCTTC
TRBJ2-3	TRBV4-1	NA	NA	CASSQVGGGERTDTQYF	TGCGCCAGCAGCCAAGTCGGTGGGGGAGAGCGCACAGATACGCAGTATTTT
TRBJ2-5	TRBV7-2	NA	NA	CASSLDQGGQETQYF	TGTGCCAGCAGCTTAGATCAGGGAGGACAAGAGACCCAGTACTTC
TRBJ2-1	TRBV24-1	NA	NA	CATSDPQPSKDEQFF	TGTGCCACCAGTGACCCCCAACCTAGCAAAGATGAGCAGTTCTTC
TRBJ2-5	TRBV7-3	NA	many	CASSSLVGLANLRRGETQYF	TGTGCCAGCAGCTCTTTGGTGGGTCTAGCGAACCTTCGAAGAGGAGAGACCCAGTACTTC
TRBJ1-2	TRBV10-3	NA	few	CAISEGNRANYGYTF	TGTGCCATCAGTGAGGGTAACAGGGCGAACTATGGCTACACCTTC
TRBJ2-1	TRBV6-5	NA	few	CASSSSGTPRIQFF	TGTGCCAGCAGTAGTTCCGGGACTCCCCGAATCCAGTTCTTC
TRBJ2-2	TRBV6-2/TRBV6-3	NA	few	CASHRRWTGELFF	TGTGCCAGCCACCGAAGGTGGACCGGGGAGCTGTTTTTT
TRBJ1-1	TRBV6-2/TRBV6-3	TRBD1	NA	CASSYPDRGAFF	TGTGCCAGCAGTTATCCCGACAGGGGAGCTTTCTTT
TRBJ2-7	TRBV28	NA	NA	CASRPGPTYEQYF	TGTGCCAGCAGGCCGGGACCGACCTACGAGCAGTACTTC
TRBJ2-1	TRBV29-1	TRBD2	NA	CSVSGRGLSYNEQFF	TGCAGCGTTTCTGGGCGGGGACTATCCTACAATGAGCAGTTCTTC
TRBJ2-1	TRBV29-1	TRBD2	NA	CSGAGAGGRRNEQFF	TGCAGCGGTGCTGGAGCTGGCGGGAGGCGCAATGAGCAGTTCTTC